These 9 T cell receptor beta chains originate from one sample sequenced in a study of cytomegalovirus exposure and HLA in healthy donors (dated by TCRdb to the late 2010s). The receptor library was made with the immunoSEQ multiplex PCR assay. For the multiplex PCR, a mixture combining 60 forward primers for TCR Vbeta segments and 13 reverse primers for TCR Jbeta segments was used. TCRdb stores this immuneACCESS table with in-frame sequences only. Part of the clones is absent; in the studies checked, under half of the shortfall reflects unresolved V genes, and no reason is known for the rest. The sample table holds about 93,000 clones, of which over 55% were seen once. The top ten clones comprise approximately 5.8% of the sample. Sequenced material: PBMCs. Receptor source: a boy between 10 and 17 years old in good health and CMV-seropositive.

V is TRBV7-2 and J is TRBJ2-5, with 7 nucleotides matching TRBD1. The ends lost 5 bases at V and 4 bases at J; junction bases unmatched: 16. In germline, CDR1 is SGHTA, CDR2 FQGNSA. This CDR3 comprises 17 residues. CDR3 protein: CASSLRGQGVVRETQYF. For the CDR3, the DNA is TGTGCCAGCAGCCTAAGAGGGCAGGGGGTTGTAAGAGAGACCCAGTACTTC.

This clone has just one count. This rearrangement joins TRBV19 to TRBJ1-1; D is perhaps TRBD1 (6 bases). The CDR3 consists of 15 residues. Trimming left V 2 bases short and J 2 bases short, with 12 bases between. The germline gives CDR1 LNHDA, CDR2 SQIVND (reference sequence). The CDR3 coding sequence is TGTGCCAGTAGTATACCTACAGGGATCAACACTGAAGCTTTCTTT. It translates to CASSIPTGINTEAFF.

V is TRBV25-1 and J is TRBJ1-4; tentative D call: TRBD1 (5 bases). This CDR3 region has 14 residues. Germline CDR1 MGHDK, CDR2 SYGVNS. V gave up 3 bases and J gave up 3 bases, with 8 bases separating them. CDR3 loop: CASSDWDSNEKLFF. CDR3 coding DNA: TGTGCCAGCAGTGATTGGGACTCTAATGAAAAACTGTTTTTT.

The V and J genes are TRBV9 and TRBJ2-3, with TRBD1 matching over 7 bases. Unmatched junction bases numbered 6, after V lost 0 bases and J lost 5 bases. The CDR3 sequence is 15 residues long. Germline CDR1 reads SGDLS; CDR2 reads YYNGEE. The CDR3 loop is CASSVGPGQLDTQYF. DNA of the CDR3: TGTGCCAGCAGCGTAGGTCCGGGACAGTTAGATACGCAGTATTTT.

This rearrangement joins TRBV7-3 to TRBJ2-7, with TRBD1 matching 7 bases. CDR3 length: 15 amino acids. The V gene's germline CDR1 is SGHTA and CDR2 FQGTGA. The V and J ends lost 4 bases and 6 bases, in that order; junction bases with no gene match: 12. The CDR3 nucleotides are TGTGCCAGCAGCTCTGACAGGGAGCAAGGTCGCGAGCAGTACTTC. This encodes CASSSDREQGREQYF.

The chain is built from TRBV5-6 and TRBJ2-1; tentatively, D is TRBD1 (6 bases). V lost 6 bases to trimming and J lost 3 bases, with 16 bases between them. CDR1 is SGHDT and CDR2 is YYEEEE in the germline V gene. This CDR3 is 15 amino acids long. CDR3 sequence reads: CASKSGHLIYNEQFF. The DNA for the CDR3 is TGTGCCAGCAAGTCGGGACACCTAATCTACAATGAGCAGTTCTTC.

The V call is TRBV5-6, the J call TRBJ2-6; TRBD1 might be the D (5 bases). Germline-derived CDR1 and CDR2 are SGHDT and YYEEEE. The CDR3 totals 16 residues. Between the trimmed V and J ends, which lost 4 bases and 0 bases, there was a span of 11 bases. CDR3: CASSLRQYSGANVLTF. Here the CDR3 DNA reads TGTGCCAGCAGCCTACGACAGTACTCTGGGGCCAACGTCCTGACTTTC.

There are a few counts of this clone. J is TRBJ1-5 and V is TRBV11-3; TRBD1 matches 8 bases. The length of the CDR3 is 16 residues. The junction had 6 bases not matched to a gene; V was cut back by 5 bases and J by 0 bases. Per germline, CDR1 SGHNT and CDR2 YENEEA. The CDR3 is CASSEGQAYSNQPQHF. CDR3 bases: TGTGCCAGCAGCGAGGGACAGGCTTATAGCAATCAGCCCCAGCATTTT.

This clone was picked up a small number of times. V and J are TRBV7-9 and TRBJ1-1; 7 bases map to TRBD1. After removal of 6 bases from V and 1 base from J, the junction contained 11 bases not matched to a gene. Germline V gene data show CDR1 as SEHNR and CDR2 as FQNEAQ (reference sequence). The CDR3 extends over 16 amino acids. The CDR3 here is CASSPTGAGGNTEAFF. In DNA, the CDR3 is TGTGCCAGCAGTCCTACAGGGGCTGGGGGGAACACTGAAGCTTTCTTT.